These T cell receptor beta chains were read from a single sample in a study of response to subunit inactivated influenza vaccine. TCRdb re-derived calls from the RT-PCR reads in MiXCR, one entry per CDR3 protein. The top ten clones hold 1.9% of a sample with hundreds of thousands of distinct CDR3 sequences, 25% of them seen once. The sample in question was CD4+ T cells sorted from PBMCs, obtained 4 to 6 days after vaccination. These receptors were taken from a man over 45 who received an inactivated influenza vaccine. The CDR3 runs from the conserved cysteine through the conserved F or W. A D gene is named only where the DNA matches it firmly. The size field is filled for only some rows; it gives once, few, many or a size class.

size	V	D	J	CDR3	DNA
few	TRBV5-1	TRBD2	TRBJ2-3	CASSPRLAGGATQYF	TGCGCCAGCTCCCCTCGACTAGCGGGAGGGGCTACGCAGTATTTT
few	TRBV5-1	NA	TRBJ2-1	CASSSRRTGRDGNEQFF	TGCGCCAGCAGTTCCCGCCGGACTGGTCGAGATGGGAATGAGCAGTTCTTC
few	TRBV20-1	TRBD2	TRBJ2-7	CSAYGTSGSYEQYF	TGCAGTGCTTACGGGACTAGCGGCTCCTACGAGCAGTACTTC
few	TRBV7-9	TRBD2	TRBJ2-5	CASRTSGQETQYF	TGTGCCAGCAGGACTAGCGGCCAAGAGACCCAGTACTTC
few	TRBV10-3	NA	TRBJ2-6	CAISEPTGNSGANVLTF	TGTGCCATCAGTGAGCCGACAGGCAACTCTGGGGCCAACGTCCTGACTTTC
few	TRBV6-2/TRBV6-3	NA	TRBJ2-1	CASSYSGLKRRGEQFF	TGTGCCAGCAGTTACTCGGGACTCAAACGAAGGGGTGAGCAGTTCTTC
NA	TRBV5-1	TRBD2	TRBJ2-7	CASSLTSGRNYEQYF	TGCGCCAGCAGCTTGACTAGCGGGAGGAACTACGAGCAGTACTTC
once	TRBV5-1	TRBD2	TRBJ2-3	CASSFLAGEGDTQYF	TGCGCCAGCAGCTTCCTAGCGGGGGAGGGCGATACGCAGTATTTT
NA	TRBV24-1	NA	TRBJ2-1	CATSRRLPYNEQFF	TGTGCCACCAGTCGTCGGCTTCCCTACAATGAGCAGTTCTTC
NA	TRBV7-9	TRBD1	TRBJ1-5	CASSPDRGRNQPQHF	TGTGCCAGCAGCCCTGACAGGGGAAGGAATCAGCCCCAGCATTTT
few	TRBV11-2	TRBD1	TRBJ2-3	CASSSKTGGRDTQYF	TGTGCCAGCAGCTCCAAGACAGGGGGCCGGGATACGCAGTATTTT
few	TRBV27	TRBD2	TRBJ2-3	CASRRGLAGATDTQYF	TGTGCCAGCAGGAGAGGACTAGCGGGGGCCACAGATACGCAGTATTTT
few	TRBV5-1	TRBD1	TRBJ2-3	CASSLGAWGVMRQGSDTQYF	TGCGCCAGCAGCTTGGGGGCCTGGGGCGTGATGAGACAGGGGTCAGATACGCAGTATTTT
few	TRBV6-5	NA	TRBJ2-7	CASSYSILGSYEQYF	TGTGCCAGCAGTTACTCGATCCTCGGCTCCTACGAGCAGTACTTC
NA	TRBV7-2	NA	TRBJ2-3	CASRKGQNTDTQYF	TGTGCCAGCAGAAAAGGACAGAACACAGATACGCAGTATTTT
few	TRBV28	NA	TRBJ2-5	CASSLAPTGRAETQYF	TGTGCCAGCAGTTTAGCCCCCACAGGTCGAGCAGAGACCCAGTACTTC
NA	TRBV7-2	NA	TRBJ2-1	CASSLEYGEQFF	TGTGCCAGCAGCTTAGAATACGGTGAGCAGTTCTTC
NA	TRBV2	NA	TRBJ2-3	CASGKTFTDTQYF	TGTGCCAGCGGTAAAACTTTCACAGATACGCAGTATTTT
few	TRBV28	TRBD2	TRBJ2-5	CASSLFPGLAGGPETQYF	TGTGCCAGCAGTTTATTCCCCGGACTAGCGGGGGGGCCTGAGACCCAGTACTTC
many	TRBV10-2	NA	TRBJ2-7	CASSFGGAVEQYF	TGCGCCAGCAGTTTTGGGGGAGCGGTCGAGCAGTACTTC
few	TRBV10-3	NA	TRBJ2-3	CAISSTAGTNTDTQYF	TGTGCCATCAGCTCTACCGCCGGGACGAACACAGATACGCAGTATTTT
NA	TRBV7-2	NA	TRBJ2-3	CASSPRFADTQYF	TGTGCCAGCAGCCCACGGTTCGCAGATACGCAGTATTTT
NA	TRBV20-1	TRBD2	TRBJ2-1	CSALSGGYNEQFF	TGCAGTGCTTTGAGCGGGGGCTACAATGAGCAGTTCTTC
NA	TRBV10-3	NA	TRBJ1-3	CAISESIGGNTIYF	TGCGCCATCAGTGAGTCAATTGGTGGAAACACCATATATTTT
few	TRBV5-1	TRBD1	TRBJ1-2	CASSLDRVIYGYTF	TGCGCCAGCAGCCTGGACAGGGTTATATATGGCTACACCTTC
NA	TRBV20-1	NA	TRBJ1-5	CCARVFAGADQPQHF	TGCTGTGCTAGAGTCTTTGCGGGGGCGGATCAGCCCCAGCATTTT
NA	TRBV28	NA	TRBJ1-5	CATTPNYEPQHF	TGTGCCACCACCCCAAATTACGAGCCCCAGCATTTT
NA	TRBV27	NA	TRBJ1-5	CASSLRAGRNQPQHF	TGTGCCAGCAGTTTAAGAGCAGGGCGGAATCAGCCCCAGCATTTT